This entry lists 23 T cell receptor beta chains sequenced from one sample in a study of blood T cell repertoires in COVID-19. Method: immunoSEQ multiplex PCR; TCRdb's copy keeps in-frame clones and lacks some. The sample lists approximately 270,000 clones; roughly 88% were seen once. Sample: PBMCs or T cells enriched from blood (not recorded which). These receptor sequences come from a woman aged 25 to 45 who had recovered from COVID-19.

The V call is TRBV6-6, the J call TRBJ1-5, with D unclear. Germline loops: CDR1 MNHNY, CDR2 SVGAGI (reference sequence). The V and J ends lost 4 bases and 1 base respectively, with 8 bases between them. The CDR3 has 14 residues. The CDR3: CASSWTKSNQPQHF. The DNA of the CDR3 is TGTGCCAGCAGTTGGACTAAAAGCAATCAGCCCCAGCATTTT.

V usage is TRBV9 and J usage is TRBJ1-4, with 8 nucleotides matching TRBD1. Germline V gene sequence: CDR1 SGDLS, CDR2 YYNGEE. The CDR3 runs 14 residues. V was pared by 5 bases and J by 5 bases, with 5 bases of the junction left unmatched. CDR3 nucleotides: TGTGCCAGCAGTGCGACAGGGGCAAATGAAAAACTGTTTTTT. As protein: CASSATGANEKLFF.

The chain has TRBV27 and TRBJ2-5, with 11 bases aligning to TRBD2. Germline-derived CDR1 and CDR2 are MNHEY and SMNVEV (reference sequence). The CDR3 is 16 amino acids. The J segment lost 2 bases and the V segment lost 4 bases, leaving 6 bases of the junction unmatched. CDR3 sequence: CASSSPTSGIQETQYF. CDR3 in DNA: TGTGCCAGCAGTTCCCCGACTAGCGGGATACAAGAGACCCAGTACTTC.

In its sample, this clone was seen a few times. The J gene is TRBJ1-1, the V gene TRBV7-6; 9 positions match TRBD1. The length of the CDR3 is 15 residues. Germline V gene sequence: CDR1 SGHVS, CDR2 FNYEAQ. The junction had 4 bases not matched to a gene; V was cut back by 1 base and J by 4 bases. This chain's CDR3 is CASSLGGQGGTEAFF. CDR3 in DNA: TGTGCCAGCAGCTTAGGGGGACAGGGAGGCACTGAAGCTTTCTTT. Combining the CDR3 with reference TRBV7-6 and TRBJ1-1 gives the whole variable domain GAGVSQSPRYKVTKRGQDVALRCDPISGHVSLYWYRQALGQGPEFLTYFNYEAQQDKSGLPNDRFSAERPEGSISTLTIQRTEQRDSAMYRCASSLGGQGGTEAFFGQGTRLTVV.

The chain combines TRBV7-9 with TRBJ1-2, with TRBD1 matching 7 bases. The CDR3 runs 15 residues. In germline, CDR1 is SEHNR, CDR2 FQNEAQ (reference sequence). V lost 4 bases to trimming and J lost 4 bases; unmatched junction nucleotides: 9. CDR3 coding DNA: TGTGCCAGCAGCTCCACTACCCAGGGGGGCTATGGCTACACCTTC. Amino acids: CASSSTTQGGYGYTF.

V usage is TRBV28 and J usage is TRBJ1-4; 7 nucleotides align to TRBD1. Trimming removed 1 base from V and 6 bases from J; junction bases left unmatched: 8. CDR1 and CDR2 (germline): MDHEN, SYDVKM. This CDR3 spans 16 amino acids. CDR3: CASSLYRGPTDEKLFF. As DNA, the CDR3 is TGTGCCAGCAGTTTATACAGGGGCCCGACCGATGAAAAACTGTTTTTT.

The V gene is TRBV19, the J gene TRBJ2-5; 12 nucleotides match TRBD2. The V gene's germline CDR1 is LNHDA and CDR2 SQIVND (reference sequence). V lost 5 bases to trimming and J lost 5 bases; unmatched junction nucleotides: 6. The CDR3 length is 15 residues. This chain's CDR3 is CASSFASGRVETQYF. The CDR3 DNA reads as TGTGCCAGTAGTTTCGCTAGCGGGAGGGTTGAGACCCAGTACTTC.

The chain is built from TRBV7-9 and TRBJ1-5, with D possibly matching TRBD1 (5 bases). The CDR3 sequence is 14 residues long. Trimming took off 5 bases at V and 3 bases at J, with 11 bases between the two ends. Germline loops: CDR1 SEHNR, CDR2 FQNEAQ (reference sequence). The CDR3 here is CASSPGLPNQPQHF. The CDR3 nucleotides are TGTGCCAGCAGCCCGGGACTCCCCAATCAGCCCCAGCATTTT.

The chain combines TRBV7-7 with TRBJ1-4, with TRBD1 matching 8 bases. V trimming: 6 bases; J trimming: 5 bases; junction bases outside the gene matches: 5. The CDR3 contains 14 residues. Looked up from germline, CDR1 is SSHAT and CDR2 is FNYEAQ (reference sequence). CDR3 bases: TGTGCCAGCAGTTCAGGGGGCGGGAATGAAAAACTGTTTTTT. Its protein is CASSSGGGNEKLFF.

The chain has TRBV27 and TRBJ1-3; D unresolved. Germline V gene data show CDR1 as MNHEY and CDR2 as SMNVEV (reference sequence). Trimming removed 6 bases at V and 0 bases at J, with 9 bases between. There are 14 residues in the CDR3. For the CDR3, the DNA is TGTGCCAGCAGGCCGGTAGCCTCTGGAAACACCATATATTTT. Its protein is CASRPVASGNTIYF.

V gene TRBV5-5 combines with J gene TRBJ1-5; 8 bases agree with TRBD1. This CDR3 is 17 amino acids long. Trimming at V came to 0 bases and at J to 1 base, leaving 6 bases not matched to a gene. Germline loops: CDR1 SGHKS, CDR2 YYEKEE (reference sequence). This CDR3 is CASSLGQGIGSNQPQHF. CDR3 nucleotide sequence: TGTGCCAGCAGCTTGGGACAGGGGATAGGAAGCAATCAGCCCCAGCATTTT.

This chain links TRBV7-2 with TRBJ2-2, with 8 nucleotides matching TRBD2. This CDR3 comprises 15 residues. Losses at the gene ends were 5 bases for V and 6 bases for J; bases not matched to a gene: 8. Germline CDR1 SGHTA, CDR2 FQGNSA. CDR3 sequence reads: CASSLQAGGAGELFF. For the CDR3, the DNA is TGTGCCAGCAGCCTCCAGGCGGGGGGCGCCGGGGAGCTGTTTTTT.

The rearrangement links TRBV28 to TRBJ1-5, with D hard to call. Germline-derived CDR1 and CDR2 are MDHEN and SYDVKM. This CDR3 has 13 residues. The V gene lost 6 bases and the J gene lost 7 bases, with 13 bases spanning the gap. The CDR3 here is CASRGALGQPQHF. The CDR3 coding sequence is TGTGCCAGCAGGGGAGCCCTGGGACAGCCCCAGCATTTT.

The chain joins TRBV19 to TRBJ2-1; TRBD1 is a possible D gene (6 bases). CDR3 length: 16 amino acids. The V gene lost 3 bases and the J gene lost 7 bases, with 19 bases spanning the gap. Germline CDR1 LNHDA, CDR2 SQIVND (reference sequence). The CDR3 is CASSIDSPGALNEQFF. Here the CDR3 DNA reads TGTGCCAGTAGTATCGATTCGCCAGGGGCCCTAAATGAGCAGTTCTTC. The entire variable domain, with the rest obtained from reference TRBV19 and TRBJ2-1, is as follows: DGGITQSPKYLFRKEGQNVTLSCEQNLNHDAMYWYRQDPGQGLRLIYYSQIVNDFQKGDIAEGYSVSREKKESFPLTVTSAQKNPTAFYLCASSIDSPGALNEQFFGPGTRLTVL.

The rearrangement uses TRBV28 and TRBJ2-7, with D possibly TRBD1 on 5 matching bases. CDR1 and CDR2 (germline): MDHEN, SYDVKM. The CDR3 is 12 amino acids. Trimming removed 5 bases at V and 3 bases at J, with 8 bases between. CDR3 amino acids: CASSRDSYEQYF. The CDR3 nucleotides are TGTGCCAGCAGTCGCGACAGCTACGAGCAGTACTTC.

V usage is TRBV11-2 and J usage is TRBJ2-2; tentatively, D is TRBD1 (6 bases). Germline V CDR1 and CDR2: SGHAT, FQNNGV. The CDR3 covers 15 residues. Trimming took 3 bases from V and 0 from J, leaving 8 bases between them. The CDR3 DNA is TGTGCCAGCAGCTTCCACAGGGCGAACACCGGGGAGCTGTTTTTT. It yields the protein CASSFHRANTGELFF. Variable domain in full (rest from reference TRBV11-2 and TRBJ2-2): EAGVAQSPRYKIIEKRQSVAFWCNPISGHATLYWYQQILGQGPKLLIQFQNNGVVDDSQLPKDRFSAERLKGVDSTLKIQPAKLEDSAVYLCASSFHRANTGELFFGEGSRLTVL.

The V and J genes are TRBV6-1 and TRBJ2-7; TRBD1 matches at 9 bases. Germline lookup yields CDR1 MNHNS and CDR2 SASEGT. J lost 0 bases, V lost 2 bases, and 14 bases had no gene match. This CDR3 is built from 19 residues. CDR3 DNA: TGTGCCAGCAGTGAATCGATAGGCCCCGGGACAGGGTACTCCTACGAGCAGTACTTC. Translation gives CASSESIGPGTGYSYEQYF.

The gene calls are TRBV9 and TRBJ2-5, with 9 bases aligning to TRBD2. With 3 bases clipped from V and 1 base from J, the junction kept 1 base outside the gene matches. This CDR3 contains 14 residues. CDR1 SGDLS and CDR2 YYNGEE come from the germline V gene. The CDR3 here is CASSGGGVQETQYF. The CDR3, as DNA: TGTGCCAGCAGCGGCGGGGGGGTCCAAGAGACCCAGTACTTC.

The chain has TRBV7-2 and TRBJ2-3; TRBD2 matches 8 bases. This CDR3 comprises 16 residues. Unmatched junction bases numbered 10, after V lost 5 bases and J lost 3 bases. Germline-derived CDR1 and CDR2 are SGHTA and FQGNSA. The CDR3 reads CASSPPQRGRTDTQYF. The CDR3 region has the DNA TGTGCCAGCAGCCCTCCTCAGCGGGGGCGGACAGATACGCAGTATTTT. Based on the CDR3 plus reference TRBV7-2 and TRBJ2-3, the full variable domain is GAGVSQSPSNKVTEKGKDVELRCDPISGHTALYWYRQSLGQGLEFLIYFQGNSAPDKSGLPSDRFSAERTGGSVSTLTIQRTQQEDSAVYLCASSPPQRGRTDTQYFGPGTRLTVL.

The chain has TRBV4-2 and TRBJ2-1; TRBD2 agrees at 8 bases. CDR1 is LGHNA and CDR2 is YNFKEQ in the germline V gene. The CDR3 runs to 17 residues. The J segment lost 5 bases and the V segment lost 2 bases, leaving 11 bases of the junction unmatched. DNA of the CDR3: TGTGCCAGCAGCCAAACATTGGCCGGGGGGGTAGACAATGAGCAGTTCTTC. It codes for CASSQTLAGGVDNEQFF.

The V and J genes are TRBV4-2 and TRBJ1-2; no reliable D call. The germline V gene has CDR1 LGHNA and CDR2 YNFKEQ. The CDR3 runs to 14 residues. The ends were cut back, 4 bases at V and 5 bases at J, with 14 bases in the middle. Written as DNA, the CDR3 is TGTGCCAGCAGCCCATCGGAACGAGGATATGGCTACACCTTC. Amino acids: CASSPSERGYGYTF.

The chain links TRBV14 to TRBJ2-7, with 8 bases lining up with TRBD1. Germline assignment: CDR1 SGHDN and CDR2 FVKESK. The CDR3 is 13 amino acids. The J segment lost 4 bases and the V segment lost 5 bases, leaving 4 bases of the junction unmatched. CDR3 bases: TGTGCCAGCAGCATACAGGGGGTATACGAGCAGTACTTC. Encoded protein: CASSIQGVYEQYF.

Only a few counts were recorded for this clone. The rearrangement uses TRBV28 and TRBJ2-1, with TRBD2 matching 7 bases. There are 17 residues in the CDR3. The germline CDR1 and CDR2 sequences are MDHEN and SYDVKM. The V gene end was trimmed by 6 bases and the J gene end by 5 bases; junction bases not matched to a gene: 16. CDR3 protein: CASRFLGKRGVHNEQFF. CDR3 sequence (DNA): TGTGCCAGCAGGTTTCTCGGTAAACGGGGGGTCCACAATGAGCAGTTCTTC.